Listed below are T cell receptor beta chains from one sample, sequenced in a study of human T cells and chemical hapten exposure. TCRdb independently ran MiXCR on the RACE reads; one entry per CDR3 protein. The table records a few hundred thousand distinct CDR3 sequences, about 6% of them present only once. The sequencing here drew on whole blood, taken in connection with sensitization to the hapten diphenylcyclopropenone (DPC). These receptors were obtained from a woman in her late teens or twenties with alopecia areata. Some clones in this sample may be carry-over from other donors' samples. CDR3s include the opening cysteine and the closing phenylalanine or tryptophan. Each record gives: D gene, clone size, V gene, J gene, CDR3 DNA, CDR3 protein. D genes are given only for firm matches. Clone size appears in some rows only: once, few, many, or a class for an expanded clone.

.	few	TRBV10-3	TRBJ1-2	TGTGCCAGCAATGGGGGCGGGCAGGGAGAATATGGCTACACCTTC	CASNGGGQGEYGYTF
.	many	TRBV10-3	TRBJ2-6	TGTGCCATCAGTAAATCGGAGGCCGGGGCCAACGTCCTGACTTTC	CAISKSEAGANVLTF
TRBD2	.	TRBV5-1	TRBJ2-2	TGCGCCAGCAGCTTGGTACTAGCGGGGCACACCGGGGAGCTGTTTTTT	CASSLVLAGHTGELFF
TRBD1	.	TRBV4-2	TRBJ2-3	TGTGCCAGCAGCCAAGACCCGACAGGGGGAGGCACAGATACGCAGTATTTT	CASSQDPTGGGTDTQYF
TRBD2	.	TRBV9	TRBJ2-1	TGTGCCAGCAGCGTCGGGACTAGGTTCAATGAGCAGTTCTTC	CASSVGTRFNEQFF
TRBD1	.	TRBV7-3	TRBJ2-5	TGTGCCAGCAGCTTGACAGGGTCGGGGGAGACCCAGTACTTC	CASSLTGSGETQYF
TRBD2	many	TRBV6-6	TRBJ2-3	TGTGCCAGCCTAGCGGGGGCCCAAGGCTATACGCAGTATTTT	CASLAGAQGYTQYF
.	few	TRBV29-1	TRBJ1-1	TGCAGCGTTGAAGGAAGGAACACTGAAGCTTTCTTT	CSVEGRNTEAFF
.	few	TRBV14	TRBJ2-5	TGTGCCAGCAGGCAGACCGGGAGCCCGGAGACCCAGTACTTC	CASRQTGSPETQYF
TRBD1	.	TRBV4-1	TRBJ1-5	TGCGCCAGCAGCCAAGACAGGGGGAGCTTATGGCCCCAGCATTTT	CASSQDRGSLWPQHF
.	few	TRBV15	TRBJ2-4	TGTGCCACCAGCAGAGAGCAGGCAGGCATAATTCAGTACTTC	CATSREQAGIIQYF
.	.	TRBV20-1	TRBJ1-5	TGCAGTGCCAATTCACGGCAATTAACTCAGCCCCAGCATTTT	CSANSRQLTQPQHF
TRBD1	many	TRBV7-9	TRBJ1-2	TGTGCCAGCAGCCTTGGGACAGGGTCACGCTACACCTTC	CASSLGTGSRYTF
.	many	TRBV20-1	TRBJ1-3	TGCAGTGCTAGTTTGGTGAACACCATATATTTT	CSASLVNTIYF
.	.	TRBV6-2/TRBV6-3	TRBJ2-7	TGTGCCAGCACCAAGACGGGCACCCCCTACGAGCAGTACTTC	CASTKTGTPYEQYF
TRBD2	.	TRBV9	TRBJ2-3	TGTGCCAGCAGGGCTAGCGGAGACACAGATACGCAGTATTTT	CASRASGDTDTQYF
.	many	TRBV27	TRBJ1-4	TGTGCCAGCAGTCTTTACGGGCTTAATGAAAAACTGTTTTTT	CASSLYGLNEKLFF
TRBD1	.	TRBV20-1	TRBJ2-5	TGCAGTGGCAAGGACAGGGGGCTCGGAGAGACCCAGTACTTC	CSGKDRGLGETQYF
.	few	TRBV28	TRBJ1-5	TGTGCCAGCAGACCCACAGAGTGGGGCAATCAGCCCCAGCATTTT	CASRPTEWGNQPQHF
.	.	TRBV19	TRBJ1-5	TGTGCCAGGAGGTTTAGGCGGGGCTCAAATCAGCCCCAGCATTTT	CARRFRRGSNQPQHF
.	.	TRBV6-8	TRBJ1-5	TGTGCCAGCAGCCCCCGGCACAATCAGCCCCAGCATTTT	CASSPRHNQPQHF
.	few	TRBV20-1	TRBJ2-5	TGCAGTGCTATTGGAGGGGAAGCCCAAGAGACCCAGTACTTC	CSAIGGEAQETQYF
.	.	TRBV6-5	TRBJ2-7	TGTGCCAGCAGTAAAACTAGAGCGAGCTCCTACGAGCAGTACTTC	CASSKTRASSYEQYF
TRBD2	many	TRBV18	TRBJ2-3	TGTGCCAGCTCACCGGGGACTACCGATACGCAGTATTTT	CASSPGTTDTQYF
TRBD1	many	TRBV5-1	TRBJ1-1	TGCGCCAGCACGTCCGGGACAGGGAGGGGATTTTTTTCTGAAGCTTTCTTT	CASTSGTGRGFFSEAFF
.	.	TRBV5-6	TRBJ2-1	TGTGCCAGCAGCTTGGGGGTAAATGAGCAGTTCTTC	CASSLGVNEQFF
.	few	TRBV14	TRBJ2-7	TGTGCCAGCAGCCATGGACCCGGCTACGAGCAGTACTTC	CASSHGPGYEQYF
.	many	TRBV7-3	TRBJ1-1	TGTGCCAGCAGCTCCACCAGGGCGGACACTGAAGCTTTCTTT	CASSSTRADTEAFF
.	many	TRBV5-6	TRBJ1-1	TGTGCCAGCAGAGAGCGCACCGACTTTAACACTGAAGCTTTCTTT	CASRERTDFNTEAFF
TRBD1	many	TRBV20-1	TRBJ1-2	TGCAGTGCTAGAGATGTGGGACAGGGGGCAGGCTACACCTTC	CSARDVGQGAGYTF
.	few	TRBV7-2	TRBJ1-6	TGTGCCAGCAGTTCCGCGACGGAGCCTAATTCACCCCTCCACTTT	CASSSATEPNSPLHF
TRBD2	.	TRBV2	TRBJ2-5	TGTGCCAGCAGTGAAGAGAGCGGGGGGGAGACCCAGTACTTC	CASSEESGGETQYF
TRBD2	many	TRBV29-1	TRBJ2-1	TGCAGCGCACGGACTAGCGGGGCGATTGCGAACTCCTACAATGAGCAGTTCTTC	CSARTSGAIANSYNEQFF
TRBD2	few	TRBV7-2	TRBJ2-3	TGTGCCAGCAGCCGCCGTAGCGGGGGGGCCGCCGATACGCAGTATTTT	CASSRRSGGAADTQYF
.	many	TRBV7-8	TRBJ1-5	TGTGCCAGCAGCCCGGGACGGCTAGGGAATCAGCCCCAGCATTTT	CASSPGRLGNQPQHF
.	many	TRBV25-1	TRBJ1-2	TGTGCCAGCAGTGGGCCCAGGGAAGGCTACACCTTC	CASSGPREGYTF
.	.	TRBV7-9	TRBJ2-5	TGTGCCAGCAGCCAGTGGTCGGGGGCGCAAGAGACCCAGTACTTC	CASSQWSGAQETQYF
.	few	TRBV7-2	TRBJ2-5	TGTGCCAGCAGCTTTGACAGAGGGGTGGAGACCCAGTACTTC	CASSFDRGVETQYF
.	many	TRBV3-1	TRBJ2-7	TGTGCCAGCAGCCAAGGCGACAGGAGATTCTACGAGCAGTACTTC	CASSQGDRRFYEQYF
.	.	TRBV5-1	TRBJ2-2	TGCGCCAGCAGCCCCCCGGCGAACACCGGGGAGCTGTTTTTT	CASSPPANTGELFF
.	.	TRBV10-3	TRBJ2-7	TGTACCATCAGCCGGCAAGGCGTAGGGGGTGATGGCGAGCAGTACTTC	CTISRQGVGGDGEQYF